This TCR beta chain was obtained from a study of blood T cells in healthy people across ages. Study-level points and caveats: Roughly linearly, TCR beta diversity per million T cells fell as age increased.

The V end lost 1 base, the J end lost 8 bases, and 16 bases lay between the germline ends. CDR3 length: 16 amino acids. Germline lookup yields CDR1 SGDLS and CDR2 YYNGEE. In regard to this clonotype: Its antigen is as yet unknown.

A second 7 to 11 cycle PCR used barcoded and J-beta primers. Each of the cDNA molecules was tagged by a template-switch adaptor with 12 random nucleotides. TCRdb re-called the 5' RACE reads through MiXCR, storing one row per CDR3 protein. The sample holds hundreds of thousands of distinct CDR3 sequences, more than 55% seen once. The chain uses TRBV9 and TRBJ1-6; D is perhaps TRBD1 (6 bases). This TCR came from a man aged 35 to 55 in good health. Sequencing was carried out using blood. CDR3 amino acids: CASSVQAQGKHSPLHF. CDR3 DNA sequence: TGTGCCAGCAGCGTACAGGCACAGGGAAAACATTCACCCCTCCACTTT.